A single sample gave rise to the 25 T cell receptor beta chains below, sequenced in a study of shared clonotypes between healthy human individuals. Here immunoSEQ multiplex PCR was the method, and the copy in TCRdb shows in-frame clones only, minus some. The sample shows 2,500,000 or so clones, about 92% of them seen only once. The sample comprised naive CD4+ T cells sorted from blood. Stated subset: CD45RA+ positively selected. These TCRs come from a man younger than 35 in good health.

This chain uses TRBV6-5 with TRBJ2-1; possibly TRBD2 for D (7 bases). CDR1 and CDR2 from the germline V gene are MNHEY and SVGAGI. V was pared by 8 bases and J by 0 bases, with 14 bases between. The CDR3 has 15 amino acids. The CDR3 bases are TGTGCCAGCGGGAGGGGGAGGGACTCCTACAATGAGCAGTTCTTC. It specifies CASGRGRDSYNEQFF.

This chain links TRBV5-5 with TRBJ2-3; 7 positions agree with TRBD2. The length of the CDR3 is 14 residues. The junction had 8 bases not matched to a gene; V was cut back by 5 bases and J by 5 bases. Germline CDR1 and CDR2: SGHKS and YYEKEE (reference sequence). Written as DNA, the CDR3 is TGTGCCAGCAGTAGGGACTATCGAGGAGATACGCAGTATTTT. Its translation: CASSRDYRGDTQYF.

This clone came up once. The rearrangement uses TRBV19 and TRBJ2-7, with 8 positions matching TRBD1. V shed 5 bases, J shed 5 bases, and the junction held 8 bases outside the gene matches. The CDR3 runs to 14 residues. Per the germline V gene, CDR1 is LNHDA and CDR2 is SQIVND (reference sequence). The CDR3, as DNA: TGTGCCAGTAGTTCCGGACAGGGTTGGGACGAGCAGTACTTC. Its protein product is CASSSGQGWDEQYF. Full variable domain (outside the CDR3, taken from reference TRBV19 and TRBJ2-7): DGGITQSPKYLFRKEGQNVTLSCEQNLNHDAMYWYRQDPGQGLRLIYYSQIVNDFQKGDIAEGYSVSREKKESFPLTVTSAQKNPTAFYLCASSSGQGWDEQYFGPGTRLTVT.

The chain employs TRBV9 and TRBJ1-2; D might be TRBD1 (5 bases). The CDR3 runs 15 residues. The V end was cut by 0 bases, the J end by 3 bases, with 12 bases between. CDR1 SGDLS and CDR2 YYNGEE come from the germline V gene. This CDR3 reads CASSVADRTHYGYTF. DNA for the CDR3: TGTGCCAGCAGCGTAGCTGATCGGACACACTATGGCTACACCTTC. Supplemented by reference TRBV9 and TRBJ1-2, the full variable domain reads DSGVTQTPKHLITATGQRVTLRCSPRSGDLSVYWYQQSLDQGLQFLIQYYNGEERAKGNILERFSAQQFPDLHSELNLSSLELGDSALYFCASSVADRTHYGYTFGSGTRLTVV.

The chain links TRBV27 to TRBJ1-2; D remains unclear. CDR3 size: 14 residues. The germline V gene has CDR1 MNHEY and CDR2 SMNVEV (reference sequence). Trimming took off 2 bases at V and 8 bases at J, with 15 bases between the two ends. This chain's CDR3 is CASSLGAGDIGYTF. In DNA form, the CDR3 reads TGTGCCAGCAGTTTAGGAGCCGGAGACATCGGCTACACCTTC.

This clone came up once. The V and J genes are TRBV6-5 and TRBJ2-7; the D is unclear. This CDR3 spans 13 amino acids. CDR1 MNHEY and CDR2 SVGAGI come from the germline V gene. V lost 6 bases and J lost 2, with 11 bases in between. Written as DNA, the CDR3 is TGTGCCAGCAGGCACACAGAGACCTACGAGCAGTACTTC. This encodes CASRHTETYEQYF.

The rearrangement uses TRBV6-6 and TRBJ2-2; a possible D gene is TRBD1 (6 bases). Trimming left V 4 bases short and J 7 bases short, with 10 bases between. From germline, CDR1 is MNHNY and CDR2 SVGAGI (reference sequence). The CDR3 is 13 amino acids. As DNA, the CDR3 is TGTGCCAGCAGTTGGGGGCAGGGCGGGGAGCTGTTTTTT. It codes for CASSWGQGGELFF.

The chain couples TRBV6-1 to TRBJ1-2; the D is unclear. Trimming cost V 3 bases and J 0 bases, with 8 bases left between them. There are 14 residues in the CDR3. CDR1 MNHNS and CDR2 SASEGT come from the germline V gene. Written as DNA, the CDR3 is TGTGCCAGCAGTGAGGGATTAGCTAACTATGGCTACACCTTC. It encodes CASSEGLANYGYTF.

CDR3 sequence: CASSFSGRGSTDTQYF. The CDR3 coding sequence is TGTGCCAGCAGCTTCAGCGGGAGGGGTAGCACAGATACGCAGTATTTT. J is TRBJ2-3 and V is TRBV7-2; 10 bases are shared with TRBD2. There are 16 residues in the CDR3. V shed 3 bases and J 0 bases; nucleotides not matched to a gene: 3. Germline assignment: CDR1 SGHTA and CDR2 FQGNSA.

CDR3 in DNA: TGTGCCAGCATCAAAGGGGGGGGCTCTTTCCACGAGCAGTTCTTC. Its protein product is CASIKGGGSFHEQFF. This chain connects TRBV28 to TRBJ2-1; possible D gene TRBD2, 7 bases. CDR3 length: 15 residues. In germline, CDR1 is MDHEN, CDR2 SYDVKM. V gave up 7 bases and J gave up 10 bases, with 23 bases separating them.

This chain connects TRBV10-3 to TRBJ2-5, with TRBD2 as a possible D gene (6 bases). Germline V gene data show CDR1 as ENHRY and CDR2 as SYGVKD. Trimming took off 2 bases at V and 0 bases at J, with 10 bases between the two ends. This CDR3 has 15 amino acids. CDR3 bases: TGTGCCATCAGTGAGGGGACTGGGTACCAAGAGACCCAGTACTTC. Translated, it gives CAISEGTGYQETQYF.

The chain uses TRBV15 and TRBJ2-5; D gene uncertain. Trimming took off 3 bases at V and 0 bases at J, with 8 bases between the two ends. CDR3 length: 14 residues. Germline CDR1 reads LNHNV; CDR2 reads YYDKDF (reference sequence). The CDR3 here is CATSRSNYQETQYF. CDR3 sequence (DNA): TGTGCCACCAGCAGGTCGAATTACCAAGAGACCCAGTACTTC.

This clone showed up just a few times. Other DNA sequences in this specimen translate into the identical CDR3. The chain has TRBV5-1 and TRBJ1-2, with TRBD1 matching 10 bases. CDR3 length: 15 amino acids. The V gene end was trimmed by 0 bases and the J gene end by 4 bases; junction bases not matched to a gene: 3. From germline, CDR1 is SGHRS and CDR2 YFSETQ. The CDR3 bases are TGCGCCAGCAGCTTGGGGGACAGGGGTGGCTATGGCTACACCTTC. This sequence encodes CASSLGDRGGYGYTF.

The chain is built from TRBV4-1 and TRBJ1-3; D is perhaps TRBD1 (5 bases). The CDR3 is 17 amino acids. Germline CDR1 MGHRA, CDR2 YSYEKL. Trimming took off 0 bases at V and 5 bases at J, with 17 bases between the two ends. The CDR3: CASSQESSGHIRNTIYF. The CDR3 DNA sequence: TGCGCCAGCAGCCAAGAGTCGTCAGGACACATAAGAAACACCATATATTTT.

The chain uses TRBV6-5 and TRBJ1-2; the D is unclear. The germline gives CDR1 MNHEY, CDR2 SVGAGI. The V gene lost 5 bases and the J gene lost 4 bases, with 11 bases spanning the gap. This CDR3 has 13 residues. The CDR3 nucleotides read TGTGCCAGCAGTAGGGTCGACCGCTATGGCTACACCTTC. Protein sequence: CASSRVDRYGYTF.

As regards this clone: This sample also contains other DNA sequences that code for the same CDR3. This chain links TRBV5-1 with TRBJ1-6; tentatively, D is TRBD1 (5 bases). Germline V gene data show CDR1 as SGHRS and CDR2 as YFSETQ. CDR3 length equals 16 residues. Trimming cost V 0 bases and J 4 bases, with 11 bases left between them. DNA of the CDR3: TGCGCCAGCAGCTTGGGAGGGACGGCGTATAATTCACCCCTCCACTTT. It yields the protein CASSLGGTAYNSPLHF.

This rearrangement joins TRBV9 to TRBJ2-3, with a weak D call TRBD2 (6 bases). The germline CDR1 and CDR2 sequences are SGDLS and YYNGEE. The V gene lost 4 bases and the J gene lost 1 base, with 10 bases spanning the gap. The CDR3 is made up of 14 amino acids. The DNA of the CDR3 is TGTGCCAGCAGCCCCGGGACTGGCACAGATACGCAGTATTTT. It is translated as CASSPGTGTDTQYF.

The J gene is TRBJ2-7, the V gene TRBV5-6; D is perhaps TRBD1 or TRBD2 (5 bases each). The CDR3 has 14 residues. V was cut by 7 bases and J by 1 base, with 15 bases left in between. The germline gives CDR1 SGHDT, CDR2 YYEEEE. The CDR3, as DNA: TGTGCCAGCGCCGGGACCCCTACTTCCTACGAGCAGTACTTC. Its translation: CASAGTPTSYEQYF.

The chain combines TRBV18 with TRBJ2-3; TRBD1 is a possible D gene (6 bases). V lost 5 bases, J lost 4 bases, and 16 bases lay in between. This CDR3 contains 15 residues. The germline gives CDR1 KGHSH, CDR2 LQKENI. The CDR3 DNA follows: TGTGCCAGCTCAACCAACAGGGTTGTCGCAGATACGCAGTATTTT. This sequence encodes CASSTNRVVADTQYF.

The gene calls are TRBV7-8 and TRBJ2-1; 11 bases are shared with TRBD2. Germline assignment: CDR1 SGHVS and CDR2 FQNEAQ. Germline trimming cut 4 bases from V and 8 bases from J; bases unmatched to any gene: 10. The CDR3 is made up of 16 amino acids. CDR3 DNA: TGTGCCAGCAGCTCATCTAGCGGGAGGTTTGGGGATGAGCAGTTCTTC. This translates into CASSSSSGRFGDEQFF. The variable domain in full, completed from reference TRBV7-8 and TRBJ2-1, reads GAGVSQSPRYKVAKRGQDVALRCDPISGHVSLFWYQQALGQGPEFLTYFQNEAQLDKSGLPSDRFFAERPEGSVSTLKIQRTQQEDSAVYLCASSSSSGRFGDEQFFGPGTRLTVL.

The V call is TRBV11-3, the J call TRBJ2-5, with D possibly matching TRBD2 (5 bases). Germline CDR1 SGHNT, CDR2 YENEEA. The CDR3 length is 13 residues. V was shortened by 2 bases and J by 2 bases, with 6 bases between the two germline ends. CDR3 residues: CASSLRTQETQYF. CDR3 DNA sequence: TGTGCCAGCAGCTTAAGGACTCAAGAGACCCAGTACTTC. The variable domain in full, with the rest retrieved from reference TRBV11-3 and TRBJ2-5, is EAGVVQSPRYKIIEKKQPVAFWCNPISGHNTLYWYLQNLGQGPELLIRYENEEAVDDSQLPKDRFSAERLKGVDSTLKIQPAELGDSAVYLCASSLRTQETQYFGPGTRLLVL.

The CDR3 here is CAWSLDRAVGVQPQHF. In nucleotides, the CDR3 is TGTGCCTGGAGTCTAGACAGGGCCGTAGGAGTGCAGCCCCAGCATTTT. V is TRBV30 and J is TRBJ1-5; the match to TRBD1 covers 7 bases. Trimming cost V 2 bases and J 7 bases; bases outside gene matches: 14. This CDR3 has 16 amino acids. Germline V gives CDR1 GTSNPN, CDR2 SVGIG (reference sequence).

Worth noting for this clone: An end of the junction differs from the germline gene, which may be a read error. The chain is built from TRBV6-5 and TRBJ2-1; D is possibly TRBD1 or TRBD2 (6 bases each). The CDR3 contains 12 residues. Germline loops: CDR1 MNHEY, CDR2 SVGAGI. CDR3 nucleotide sequence: TGTGCCAGCAGTTCGCCGGGGGCCGAGCTGTTCTTC. Residues: CASSSPGAELFF.

V usage is TRBV21-1 and J usage is TRBJ1-6. TRBV21-1 is labeled a pseudogene. The CDR3 totals 19 residues. The CDR3 bases are TGTGCCAGCAGCTCTTACCCCCCAGCACGTCGGGAGAATAATTCACCCCTCCACTTT. Translating it yields CASSSYPPARRENNSPLHF.

This clone occurred once. The V gene is TRBV10-3, the J gene TRBJ2-1, with D perhaps TRBD1 (5 bases). CDR1 is ENHRY and CDR2 is SYGVKD in the germline V gene. The CDR3 consists of 14 residues. Trimming removed 10 bases at V and 8 bases at J, with 21 bases between. DNA for the CDR3: TGTGCCACCTCGGACAAGCTGGAAGGGTATGAGCAGTTCTTC. It specifies CATSDKLEGYEQFF.